The T cell receptor beta chain described here comes from a study of cytomegalovirus exposure and HLA in healthy donors. Overall study findings and caveats: Later work associated roughly 15,000 TCR beta sequences with HLA alleles at 0.05 false discovery rate.

Vbeta (60) and Jbeta (13) primers were used in the PCR. Method: immunoSEQ multiplex PCR; TCRdb's copy keeps in-frame clones and lacks some. Here the sample spans 100,000 to 150,000 clones, roughly 70% being singletons. Comments on this clone: The antigen remains undetermined.

Unrecorded immune exposures were likely, despite nominal health at sampling. This receptor was taken from a man in his thirties or forties in good health and CMV-seronegative. The sequenced sample consisted of PBMCs.

The CDR3 is CASSARDGLAHTDTQYF. CDR3 coding DNA: TGTGCCAGCAGCGCCAGAGATGGACTAGCCCACACAGATACGCAGTATTTT. The chain links TRBV9 to TRBJ2-3; 8 bases fit TRBD2. Germline loops: CDR1 SGDLS, CDR2 YYNGEE. V lost 3 bases to trimming and J lost 2 bases; unmatched junction nucleotides: 11. CDR3 length: 17 residues.